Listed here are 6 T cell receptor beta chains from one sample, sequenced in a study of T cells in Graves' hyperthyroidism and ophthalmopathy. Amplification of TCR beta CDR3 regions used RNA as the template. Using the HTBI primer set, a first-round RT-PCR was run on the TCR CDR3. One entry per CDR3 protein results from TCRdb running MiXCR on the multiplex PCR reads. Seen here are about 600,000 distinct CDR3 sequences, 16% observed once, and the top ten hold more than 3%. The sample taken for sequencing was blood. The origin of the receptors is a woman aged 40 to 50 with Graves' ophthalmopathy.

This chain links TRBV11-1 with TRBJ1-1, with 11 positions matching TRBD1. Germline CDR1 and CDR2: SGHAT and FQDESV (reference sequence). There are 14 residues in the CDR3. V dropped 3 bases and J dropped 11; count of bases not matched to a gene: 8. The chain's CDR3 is CASSLGQGDRSAFF. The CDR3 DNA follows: TGTGCCAGCAGCTTGGGACAGGGGGACCGTTCGGCTTTCTTT.

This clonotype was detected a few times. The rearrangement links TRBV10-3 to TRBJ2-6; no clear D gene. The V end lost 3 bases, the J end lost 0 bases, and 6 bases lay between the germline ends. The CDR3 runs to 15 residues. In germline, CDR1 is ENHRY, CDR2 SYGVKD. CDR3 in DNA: TGTGCCATCAGTGACCAGCTCTCTGGGGCCAACGTCCTGACTTTC. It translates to CAISDQLSGANVLTF.

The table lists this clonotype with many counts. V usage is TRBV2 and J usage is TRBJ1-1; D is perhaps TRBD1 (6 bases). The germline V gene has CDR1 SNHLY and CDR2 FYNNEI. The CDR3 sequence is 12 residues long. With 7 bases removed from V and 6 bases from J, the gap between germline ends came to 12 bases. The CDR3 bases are TGTGCCAGCACAGTGACAGGTCCTGAAGCTTTCTTT. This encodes CASTVTGPEAFF.

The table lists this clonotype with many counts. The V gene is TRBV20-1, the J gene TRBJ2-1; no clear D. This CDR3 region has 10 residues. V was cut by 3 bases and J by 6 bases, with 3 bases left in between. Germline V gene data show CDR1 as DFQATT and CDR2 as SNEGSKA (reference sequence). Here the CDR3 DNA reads TGCAGTGCTAGCCGCAATGAGCAGTTCTTC. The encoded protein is CSASRNEQFF.

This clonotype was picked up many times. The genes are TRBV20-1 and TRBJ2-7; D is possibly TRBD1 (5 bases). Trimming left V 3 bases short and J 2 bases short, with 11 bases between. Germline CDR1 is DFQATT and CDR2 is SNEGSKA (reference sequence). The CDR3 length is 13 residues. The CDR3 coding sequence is TGCAGTGCTAGGGGTGACAGACCCTACGAGCAGTACTTC. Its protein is CSARGDRPYEQYF.

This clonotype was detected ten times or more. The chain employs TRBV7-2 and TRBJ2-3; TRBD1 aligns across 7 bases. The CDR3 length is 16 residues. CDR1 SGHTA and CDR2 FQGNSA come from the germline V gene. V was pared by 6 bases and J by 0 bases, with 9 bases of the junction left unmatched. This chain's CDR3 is CASSFAGTDSTDTQYF. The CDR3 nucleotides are TGTGCCAGCAGTTTCGCCGGGACAGATAGCACAGATACGCAGTATTTT.